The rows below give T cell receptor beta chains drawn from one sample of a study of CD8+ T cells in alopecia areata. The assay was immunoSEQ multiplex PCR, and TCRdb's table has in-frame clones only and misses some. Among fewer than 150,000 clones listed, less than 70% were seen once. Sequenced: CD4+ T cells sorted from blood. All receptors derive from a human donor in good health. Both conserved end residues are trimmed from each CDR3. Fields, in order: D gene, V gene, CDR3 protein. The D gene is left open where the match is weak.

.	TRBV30	AWSAQGNTEAF
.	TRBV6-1	ASSERPGASYEQY
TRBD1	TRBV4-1	ASSQQTGGYSPLH
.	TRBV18	ASSPLSGPVNTEAF
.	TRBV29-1	SVVQNSYNEQF
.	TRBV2	ASSEQGQGYT
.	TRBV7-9	ASSLVDLKETQY
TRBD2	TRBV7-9	ASSAGTSGGYEQY
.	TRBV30	AWSQGGAYNEQF
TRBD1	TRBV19	ASLTGTGLSNYGYT
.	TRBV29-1	SGTTWDEKLF
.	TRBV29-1	SVAAEGVRGTGELF
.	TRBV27	ASSYHGTTEAF
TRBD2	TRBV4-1	ASSQELLAGYEQY
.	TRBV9	ASSVVQETQY
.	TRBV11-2	ASSLDGLSYNEQF
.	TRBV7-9	ASSPHLGTDTQY
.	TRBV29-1	SVVRGTRGDTQY
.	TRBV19	ASRQVDNSPLH
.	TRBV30	AWSVGQGLTGSSPLH
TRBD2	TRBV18	ASSAGRRRGGSDTQY
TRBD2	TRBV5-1	ASRSGLAVNNEQF
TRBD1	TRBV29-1	SGGTGSQSEAF
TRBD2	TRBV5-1	ASSPLAGGQNEQF
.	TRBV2	ASTKGMGGGYT
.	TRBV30	AWRVPDMNTEAF
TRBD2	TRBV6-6	ASGLAETQY
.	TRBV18	ASSLSLNQPQH
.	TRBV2	ASSEGGRVIYGYT
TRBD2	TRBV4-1	ASSQGLVAGGQETQY
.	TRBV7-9	ASSADLGGYT
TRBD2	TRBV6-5	ASTSGGGGYNEQF
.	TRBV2	ASSALGILNTEAF
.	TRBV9	ASSVDGGQYEQY
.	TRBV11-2	ASSFGRGTPSYEQY
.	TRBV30	AWGRVSPLH
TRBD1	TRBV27	ASSARDRGISGNTIY
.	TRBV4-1	ASSQAVTTSTDTQY